The entry that follows covers one TCR beta chain sequence. Authors' methods: Researchers report that nucleated cell counts were estimated from reference gene primer amplification. Sequenced by immunoSEQ multiplex PCR; TCRdb stores in-frame clones only, minus some. V and J calls and clone size follow that table, whereas D and trimming were derived from the DNA. The sample comprises fewer than 300,000 clones, around 90% of which are singletons, and 2.3% rests with the top ten. This sample was taken from a study of blood T cell repertoires in COVID-19. Across the whole study: Material from acute and convalescent COVID-19 was sourced from the United States, Italy and Spain. T cells, B-cell-depleted T cells, or PBMCs provided the cDNA or gDNA that served as material.

The CDR3 is made up of 16 amino acids. V lost 4 bases, J lost 3 bases, and 8 bases stayed unmatched. The germline V gene encodes CDR1 SGHRS and CDR2 YFSETQ. The sequencing sample was made of PBMCs or T cells enriched from blood (not recorded which). This chain links TRBV5-1 with TRBJ2-5; 11 bases fit TRBD1. This receptor was taken from a middle-aged woman with acute COVID-19. The CDR3 is CASSPSLGQGEETQYF. The CDR3 DNA reads as TGCGCCAGCAGCCCTTCCCTGGGACAGGGGGAAGAGACCCAGTACTTC. Using reference TRBV5-1 and TRBJ2-5 for the parts outside the CDR3, the full variable domain is KAGVTQTPRYLIKTRGQQVTLSCSPISGHRSVSWYQQTPGQGLQFLFEYFSETQRNKGNFPGRFSGRQFSNSRSEMNVSTLELGDSALYLCASSPSLGQGEETQYFGPGTRLLVL.